A single sample is the source of the 17 T cell receptor beta chains below, sequenced in a study of post-analysis software for immune sequencing data. General study results and limits: Included in a set of roughly five TRBV segments more frequent in patients than controls were TRBV5-6, TRBV5-1 and TRBV20-1.

Their antigens remain unidentified. Prepared libraries of TCR beta cDNA carried unique molecular identifiers. Each CDR3 protein is one row after TCRdb ran MiXCR on the PCR reads. The table has around 500,000 distinct CDR3 sequences, under 40% seen once. The source material was blood. Receptors originate from a girl under 18 with multiple sclerosis.

This clonotype turned up a few times. This chain joins TRBV4-2 and TRBJ2-7, with D maybe TRBD1 (6 bases). Trimming removed 0 bases at V and 0 bases at J, with 12 bases between. CDR3 length equals 16 residues. Germline assignment: CDR1 LGHNA and CDR2 YNFKEQ. The CDR3 protein is CASSQEGALGSYEQYF. CDR3 sequence (DNA): TGTGCCAGCAGCCAAGAGGGGGCATTGGGCTCCTACGAGCAGTACTTC.

Concerning this clonotype: This clone may be a read error of a much larger clone one base away. This chain links TRBV15 with TRBJ2-7; D not resolved. CDR3 length equals 14 residues. The V end lost 0 bases, the J end lost 7 bases, and 13 bases lay between the germline ends. The germline gives CDR1 LNHNV, CDR2 YYDKDF (reference sequence). CDR3 region: CATSRDRFYNEQYF. CDR3 DNA: TGTGCCACCAGCAGAGATCGCTTCTACAATGAGCAGTACTTC.

The chain combines TRBV29-1 with TRBJ1-1; D not resolved. Trimming stripped 4 bases from V and 1 base from J, with 13 bases between. Germline lookup yields CDR1 SQVTM and CDR2 ANQGSEA. The length of the CDR3 is 14 residues. The CDR3 is CSVVGRLGNTEAFF. In DNA, the CDR3 is TGCAGCGTTGTCGGGCGTCTGGGGAACACTGAAGCTTTCTTT.

The V gene is TRBV24-1, the J gene TRBJ2-1; the D gene is possibly TRBD2 (7 bases). The CDR3 covers 15 residues. V shed 5 bases and J shed 0 bases, with 10 bases lying between them. Germline CDR1 is KGHDR and CDR2 is SFDVKD. The DNA for the CDR3 is TGTGCCACCAGTGGCGGGGGCCGCTCCTACAATGAGCAGTTCTTC. This encodes CATSGGGRSYNEQFF.

This clonotype was seen a handful of times. V and J are TRBV29-1 and TRBJ1-2, with 11 nucleotides matching TRBD1. The V gene's germline CDR1 is SQVTM and CDR2 ANQGSEA. This CDR3 comprises 12 residues. The trim removed 4 bases at V and 6 bases at J, leaving 1 base unmatched. This CDR3 is CSVGTGGDGYTF. The DNA of the CDR3 is TGCAGCGTTGGGACAGGGGGCGATGGCTACACCTTC.

This clonotype was observed a handful of times. The rearrangement joins TRBV3-1 to TRBJ1-2; TRBD1 aligns across 7 bases. Unmatched junction bases numbered 2, after V lost 0 bases and J lost 4 bases. This CDR3 region has 14 residues. CDR1 is LGHDT and CDR2 is YNNKEL in the germline V gene (reference sequence). CDR3 residues: CASSQDWDSYGYTF. CDR3 nucleotide sequence: TGTGCCAGCAGCCAAGATTGGGACAGCTATGGCTACACCTTC. The full variable domain, in which reference TRBV3-1 and TRBJ1-2 provide the parts outside the CDR3, is DTAVSQTPKYLVTQMGNDKSIKCEQNLGHDTMYWYKQDSKKFLKIMFSYNNKELIINETVPNRFSPKSPDKAHLNLHINSLELGDSAVYFCASSQDWDSYGYTFGSGTRLTVV.

CDR3 protein: CSVLAIRDKHPLEYF. In nucleotides, the CDR3 is TGCAGCGTCCTAGCCATCCGGGACAAGCACCCCCTAGAGTACTTC. This chain joins TRBV29-1 and TRBJ2-7; weak D call: TRBD1 (6 bases). Germline lookup yields CDR1 SQVTM and CDR2 ANQGSEA. Trimming removed 6 bases from V and 11 bases from J, with 29 bases in between. This CDR3 region has 15 residues.

CDR3 sequence: CASMGGVWFF. As DNA, the CDR3 is TGCGCCAGCATGGGAGGGGTTTGGTTTTTT. The genes are TRBV4-1 and TRBJ1-4; D may be TRBD1 (5 bases). CDR1 is MGHRA, CDR2 YSYEKL, per germline. CDR3 length equals 10 residues. Trimming stripped 7 bases from V and 16 bases from J, with 13 bases between.

Many counts were recorded for this clonotype. V gene TRBV7-2 combines with J gene TRBJ2-7; 9 nucleotides agree with TRBD2. This CDR3 contains 15 residues. Trimming cost V 4 bases and J 3 bases; bases outside gene matches: 7. Germline V gene lookup returns CDR1 SGHTA and CDR2 FQGNSA. CDR3 bases: TGTGCCAGCAGCTCTCCGAATAGCGGGGGCTACGAGCAGTACTTC. Translated: CASSSPNSGGYEQYF.

The CDR3 reads CSAIKAGGQFF. The CDR3 nucleotides are TGCAGTGCTATAAAAGCGGGGGGGCAGTTCTTC. The chain carries TRBV20-1 and TRBJ2-1, with TRBD2 matching 9 bases. With V trimmed by 4 bases and J by 12 bases, 4 bases remained unmatched. The V gene's germline CDR1 is DFQATT and CDR2 SNEGSKA (reference sequence). The CDR3 is 11 amino acids.

V and J are TRBV5-1 and TRBJ2-4; weak D call: TRBD1 (5 bases). CDR1 and CDR2 (germline): SGHRS, YFSETQ. The V end was cut by 1 base, the J end by 15 bases, with 26 bases between. This CDR3 contains 16 residues. In nucleotides, the CDR3 is TGCGCCAGCAGCTTGTGGACCAGCTCCACAGGCAACATCCCGTACTTC. This encodes CASSLWTSSTGNIPYF.

In its sample, this clonotype was seen a few times. The chain employs TRBV12-3 or TRBV12-4 and TRBJ2-5; possible D gene TRBD2, 6 bases. The CDR3 covers 16 residues. V was cut by 5 bases and J by 3 bases, with 19 bases left in between. CDR3 amino acids: CASSPEGGRIKETQYF. CDR3 in DNA: TGTGCCAGCAGTCCCGAGGGAGGAAGAATCAAAGAGACCCAGTACTTC.

This clonotype was seen only a few times. The chain employs TRBV5-4 and TRBJ2-1, with 10 bases matching TRBD2. V gave up 4 bases and J gave up 5 bases; unmatched junction bases: 9. The CDR3 extends over 16 amino acids. Germline values: CDR1 SGHNT, CDR2 YYREEE (reference sequence). CDR3 nucleotides: TGTGCCAGCAGCCCTAAAACTAGCGGGGTAAACAATGAGCAGTTCTTC. This sequence encodes CASSPKTSGVNNEQFF.

The genes are TRBV7-2 and TRBJ1-1; TRBD1 agrees at 9 bases. Germline loops: CDR1 SGHTA, CDR2 FQGNSA. After removal of 4 bases from V and 7 bases from J, the junction contained 16 bases not matched to a gene. The CDR3 covers 17 residues. CDR3 region: CASSSRDRVFWSNEAFF. The CDR3 nucleotides read TGTGCCAGCAGCTCCCGGGACAGGGTTTTCTGGTCCAATGAAGCTTTCTTT.

This clonotype showed up many times. The CDR3 spells CSAYLPAGRKTQYF. The CDR3 DNA is TGCAGTGCCTACCTCCCGGCGGGGAGAAAGACCCAGTACTTC. V gene TRBV20-1 combines with J gene TRBJ2-5; a possible D gene is TRBD2 (6 bases). The CDR3 consists of 14 residues. Germline CDR1 is DFQATT and CDR2 is SNEGSKA (reference sequence). The ends were cut back, 6 bases at V and 6 bases at J, with 20 bases in the middle.

This clonotype has only a few counts. This chain connects TRBV6-6 to TRBJ2-7; 8 positions match TRBD1. Germline-derived CDR1 and CDR2 are MNHNY and SVGAGI (reference sequence). Losses at the gene ends were 5 bases for V and 0 bases for J; bases not matched to a gene: 6. There are 15 residues in the CDR3. The CDR3 loop is CASSPRDRSSYEQYF. In DNA, the CDR3 is TGTGCCAGCAGTCCCCGGGACAGGAGCTCCTACGAGCAGTACTTC.

In the case of this clonotype: An end of the junction differs from the germline gene, which may be a read error. The chain links TRBV15 to TRBJ1-2, with D unclear. Germline V gene lookup returns CDR1 LNHNV and CDR2 YYDKDF (reference sequence). The CDR3 contains 14 residues. The CDR3 region is CATGRDRLEAGYTF. The CDR3 DNA reads TGTGCCACCGGCAGAGATCGCCTGGAGGCTGGCTACACCTTC.